This TCR beta chain stems from a study of CD8 T cells in Susac syndrome. About 0.45 to 1 ug RNA was reverse transcribed with random hexamers. Amplification of TCR beta CDR3 across 54 Vbeta and 13 Jbeta was performed with immunoSEQ multiplex PCR. TCRdb reprocessed the immunoSEQ multiplex PCR reads via MiXCR and lists one record per CDR3 protein. The table includes 250,000 or so distinct CDR3 sequences, about 94% detected once. The study, taken as a whole, reports: A relatively small number of individuals underwent TCR sequencing and HLA analysis.

Between the trimmed V and J ends, which lost 10 bases and 4 bases, there was a span of 9 bases. The CDR3 spans 11 residues. In the case of this clonotype: Antigen unknown.

The sample comprised CD4+ T cells from PBMCs. The TCR sequence derives from a human donor with multiple sclerosis. This chain uses TRBV12-3 or TRBV12-4 with TRBJ2-3; no reliable D call. For the CDR3, the DNA is TGTGCCACAGGCCGAGCAGATACGCAGTATTTT. Its protein is CATGRADTQYF.